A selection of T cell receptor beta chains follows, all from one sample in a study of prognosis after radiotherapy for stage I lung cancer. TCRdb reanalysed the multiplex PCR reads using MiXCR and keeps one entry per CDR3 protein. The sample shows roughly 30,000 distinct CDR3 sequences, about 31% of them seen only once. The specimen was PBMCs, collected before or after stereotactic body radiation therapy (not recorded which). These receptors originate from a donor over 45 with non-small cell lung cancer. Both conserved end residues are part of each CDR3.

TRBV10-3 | CAINGNMNTEAFF
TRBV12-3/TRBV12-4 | CASSPARSSYNEQFF
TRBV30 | CACSTRGITYEQYF
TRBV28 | CASSSTGTAYTGELFF
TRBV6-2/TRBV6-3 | CASSSPNEKLFF
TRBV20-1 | CSARYPQKLGEAQYF
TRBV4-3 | CASSPENPTSFFSTDTQYF
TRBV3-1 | CASSRGGYEQYF
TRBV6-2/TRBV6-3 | CASSLGLTEAFF
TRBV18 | CASFIPGRGGNTIYF
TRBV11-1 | CATTPGWSQETQYF
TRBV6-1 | CASSLRGQVRRCSGNTIYF
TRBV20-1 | CSAMGGQGSYNEQFF
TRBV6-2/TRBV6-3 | CAITYSNRCHYEQYF
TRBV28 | CASRLTGRNSPLHF
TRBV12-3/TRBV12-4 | CASSLQAGSNTGELFF
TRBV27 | CASSFTRGRNEQFF
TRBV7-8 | CASSLGRAYNQPQHF
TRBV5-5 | CASHRDYGYTF
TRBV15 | CATSRDGDTQYF
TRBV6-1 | CASSQRQGNQPQHF
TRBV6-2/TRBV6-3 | CASILQGAGTGANVLTF
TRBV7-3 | CASSLKVGGEQFF
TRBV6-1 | CASVNPQGGHSYGYTF
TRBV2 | CASIPDRINTEAFF
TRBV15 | CATSRGLGQIAYEQYF